The following is a TCR beta chain sequence with its context. In this sample, this clonotype turned up many times. Its specific antigen is unknown. Per-base qualities were not stored, and no clone one base away is much larger. The trim is 1 base for V and 1 base for J, with a gap of 9 bases between the germline ends. For CDR1 and CDR2, the germline V gene (reference sequence) lists SEHNR and FQNEAQ. The CDR3 goes from the cysteine to the phenylalanine over 15 residues. The sequence is cut down to CDR3 DNA, 45 bases in frame from base 1. These data belong to a study of neurological immune-mediated disorders (dated by TCRdb to the late 2010s). Turning to the overall study: Using UMI-based sequencing, the study compared peripheral blood TCR-beta repertoires from patients with HTLV-I-associated myelopathy (HAM/TSP), patients with multiple sclerosis, and healthy controls. Longitudinal samples, technical triplicates and paired sorted CD4+ and CD8+ T-cell subsets, alongside PBMC samples, were included among the roughly 100 TCR-beta libraries. The cohort included around 70 subjects: approximately 15 with HAM/TSP, some 35 with multiple sclerosis, and some 20 healthy controls. Here is what the overall study found, with its caveats: No identical CDR3 amino acid sequences were shared among expanded clones across subjects, suggesting private TCR-beta repertoires in all groups. TCR clonal expansion was greatest in HAM/TSP patients and smallest in MS patients, who ranked below even healthy controls.

Sorted-subset TCR libraries were prepared from around 1 million sorted CD4+ or CD8+ T cells. Peripheral blood was subjected to Ficoll-Hypaque density gradient centrifugation to isolate PBMCs, which were then cryopreserved in liquid nitrogen. Paired sorted CD4+ and CD8+ subsets came from healthy controls, HAM/TSP patients and MS patients. cDNA was synthesized by template-switch 5'RACE using a primer carrying a 10-nucleotide random unique molecular identifier by which each TCR transcript was tagged. Each sequencing run produced over 160 million TCR-beta sequences covering 15-18 subjects. The RNeasy kit was used for extraction of total RNA. Using the KAPA Real-time Library Amplification kit, TCR-beta VDJ regions were amplified with primers for the TCR constant region and the 5'RACE anchor. A first PCR added sample indexes and Illumina adaptors, after which a second PCR increased the library yield. After Ampure bead purification, the roughly 650 bp TCR product was size-selected on a 2% E-gel SizeSelection system. Before pooling, library quality was assessed on a Bioanalyzer, concentration was determined with Qubit, and library quantification was performed with the Kapa Library Quantification kit. Libraries were sequenced paired-end 2 x 150 bp on an Illumina HiSeq 2500. To increase sequence diversity, about 25-31% phiX was spiked into each library pool. The paper's processing steps were these. Quality-filtered reads were processed with the UMI-based MiGEC pipeline, and over 85% of raw TCR sequences were removed by the MiGEC pipeline during error correction. IMGT germline references were used for alignment of VDJ genes, and clonotypes were defined by a unique CDR3 amino acid sequence together with V-J genes. Clonal expansion, Shannon diversity and CDR3 relatedness (CalcPairwiseDistances, ClusterSamples) were evaluated with VDJtools, and phylogenetic trees were built with CLCbio workbench. Clones with at least 8 unique UMIs were defined as expanded, with this threshold being based on coefficient-of-variation modelling across technical triplicates. TCRdb itself trimmed the public reads at Q25 with fastp, ran MiXCR and retained productive beta chains. Every entry covers one CDR3 protein and lists the most common genes and DNA from its rows. V and J calls and clone size were set by TCRdb, not the authors. In this sample the table shows some 4,500 distinct CDR3 sequences, under 25% of which occur a single time. About 44% of the sample is held by the ten biggest clonotypes.

The sequence came from a woman aged 60 to 75 with HTLV-1-associated myelopathy (HAM/TSP). The chain is encoded by TRBV7-9 joined to TRBJ2-3; the D segment could be TRBD2, given 5 matching bases. The sample taken for sequencing was CD8+ T cells from blood. The DNA sequence follows: TGTGCCAGCAGCTTAGGATCCGGGGGCACAGATACGCAGTATTTT. Its protein reads: CASSLGSGGTDTQYF.